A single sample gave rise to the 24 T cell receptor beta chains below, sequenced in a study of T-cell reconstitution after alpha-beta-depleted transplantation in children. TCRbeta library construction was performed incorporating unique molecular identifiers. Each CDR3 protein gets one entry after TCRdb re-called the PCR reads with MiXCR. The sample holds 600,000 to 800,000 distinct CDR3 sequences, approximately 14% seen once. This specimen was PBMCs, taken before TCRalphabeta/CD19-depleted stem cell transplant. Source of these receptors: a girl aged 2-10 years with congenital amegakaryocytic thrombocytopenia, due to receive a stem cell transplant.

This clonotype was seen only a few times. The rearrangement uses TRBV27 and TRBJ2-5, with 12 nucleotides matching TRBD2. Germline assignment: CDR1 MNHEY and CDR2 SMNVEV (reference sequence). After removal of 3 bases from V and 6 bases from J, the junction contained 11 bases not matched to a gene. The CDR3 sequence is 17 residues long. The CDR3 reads CASSFRLAGGPLKTQYF. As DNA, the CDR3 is TGTGCCAGCAGTTTCAGGCTAGCGGGAGGGCCGTTAAAGACCCAGTACTTC.

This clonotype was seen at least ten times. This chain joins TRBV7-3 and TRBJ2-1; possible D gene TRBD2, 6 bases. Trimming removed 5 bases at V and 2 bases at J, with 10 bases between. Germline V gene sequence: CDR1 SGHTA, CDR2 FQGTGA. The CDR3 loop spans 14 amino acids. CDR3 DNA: TGTGCCAGCAGCCCTAGCGCAACCTACAATGAGCAGTTCTTC. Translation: CASSPSATYNEQFF.

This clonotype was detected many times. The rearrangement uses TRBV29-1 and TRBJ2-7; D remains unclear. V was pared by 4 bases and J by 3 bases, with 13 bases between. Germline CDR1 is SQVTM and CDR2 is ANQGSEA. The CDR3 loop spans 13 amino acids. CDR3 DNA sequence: TGCAGCGTTGTCTTCAGCCAGAGCTACGAGCAGTACTTC. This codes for CSVVFSQSYEQYF.

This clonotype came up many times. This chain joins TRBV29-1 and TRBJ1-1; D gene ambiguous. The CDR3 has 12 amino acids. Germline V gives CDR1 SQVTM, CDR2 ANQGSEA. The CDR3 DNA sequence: TGCACCGCCCGGGGTACGGACACTGAAGCTTTCTTT. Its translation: CTARGTDTEAFF.

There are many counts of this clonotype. CDR3 nucleotides: TGTGCCACCAGCAGAGATGTGGGGTTCTCTGGAAACACCATATATTTT. It translates to CATSRDVGFSGNTIYF. The J gene is TRBJ1-3, the V gene TRBV15; D unresolved. The CDR3 has 16 amino acids. Germline CDR1 reads LNHNV; CDR2 reads YYDKDF (reference sequence). Between the trimmed V and J ends, which lost 0 bases and 0 bases, there was a span of 9 bases.

CDR3 in amino acids: CASSQEWTPTDTQYF. DNA for the CDR3: TGTGCCAGCAGCCAGGAATGGACGCCAACAGATACGCAGTATTTT. The V gene is TRBV3-1, the J gene TRBJ2-3; D gene unclear. The CDR3 totals 15 residues. Trimming removed 3 bases from V and 3 bases from J, with 13 bases in between. CDR1 LGHDT and CDR2 YNNKEL come from the germline V gene (reference sequence).

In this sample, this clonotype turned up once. CDR3 coding DNA: TGTGCCAGCAGCACCCAGGCCCTTAATGAGCAGTACTTC. Its translation is CASSTQALNEQYF. The rearrangement joins TRBV27 to TRBJ2-1; D remains unclear. The J call may be in error: the DNA end matches TRBJ2-7 better. Germline CDR1 is MNHEY and CDR2 is SMNVEV (reference sequence). The CDR3 contains 13 residues.

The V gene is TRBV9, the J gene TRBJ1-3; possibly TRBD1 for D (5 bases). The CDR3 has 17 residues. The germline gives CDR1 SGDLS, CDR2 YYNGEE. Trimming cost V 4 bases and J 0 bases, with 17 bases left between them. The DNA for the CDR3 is TGTGCCAGCAGCTTCCTTTCGACAGCCTCCTCTGGAAACACCATATATTTT. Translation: CASSFLSTASSGNTIYF. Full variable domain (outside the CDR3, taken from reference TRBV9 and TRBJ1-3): DSGVTQTPKHLITATGQRVTLRCSPRSGDLSVYWYQQSLDQGLQFLIQYYNGEERAKGNILERFSAQQFPDLHSELNLSSLELGDSALYFCASSFLSTASSGNTIYFGEGSWLTVV.

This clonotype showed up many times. CDR3 sequence reads: CASSLGDRGSYGYTF. The CDR3, as DNA: TGTGCCAGCAGTTTAGGGGACAGGGGGAGCTATGGCTACACCTTC. The V and J genes are TRBV12-3 or TRBV12-4 and TRBJ1-2; 11 bases fit TRBD1. There are 15 residues in the CDR3. V lost 1 base, J lost 4 bases, and 2 bases stayed unmatched.

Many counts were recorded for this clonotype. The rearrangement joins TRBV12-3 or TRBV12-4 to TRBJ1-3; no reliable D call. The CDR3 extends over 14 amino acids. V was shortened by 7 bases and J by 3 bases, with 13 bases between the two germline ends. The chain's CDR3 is CASTLSQRGNTIYF. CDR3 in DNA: TGTGCCAGCACCCTATCTCAGCGTGGAAACACCATATATTTT.

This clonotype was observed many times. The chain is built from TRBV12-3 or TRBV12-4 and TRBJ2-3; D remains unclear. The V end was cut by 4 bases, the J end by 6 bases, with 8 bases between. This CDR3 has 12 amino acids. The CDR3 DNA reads TGTGCCAGCAGTTACGGTGGGGATACGCAGTATTTT. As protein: CASSYGGDTQYF.

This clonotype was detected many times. In DNA form, the CDR3 reads TGTGCCAGCAGTGAATATGAGGGATTCCCTCCGCGGACCCAGTACTTC. Its translation: CASSEYEGFPPRTQYF. The chain carries TRBV6-1 and TRBJ2-5; tentative D call: TRBD2 (5 bases). Looked up from germline, CDR1 is MNHNS and CDR2 is SASEGT. V lost 2 bases and J lost 7, with 20 bases in between. This CDR3 spans 16 amino acids.

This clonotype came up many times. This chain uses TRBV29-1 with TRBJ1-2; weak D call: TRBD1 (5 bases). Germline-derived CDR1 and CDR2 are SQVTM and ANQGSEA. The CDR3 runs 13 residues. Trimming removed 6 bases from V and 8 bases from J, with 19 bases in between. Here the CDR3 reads CSVLTTGSGGYTF. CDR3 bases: TGCAGCGTACTAACTACAGGCTCGGGCGGCTACACCTTC. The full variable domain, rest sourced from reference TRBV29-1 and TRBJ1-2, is SAVISQKPSRDICQRGTSLTIQCQVDSQVTMMFWYRQQPGQSLTLIATANQGSEATYESGFVIDKFPISRPNLTFSTLTVSNMSPEDSSIYLCSVLTTGSGGYTFGSGTRLTVV.

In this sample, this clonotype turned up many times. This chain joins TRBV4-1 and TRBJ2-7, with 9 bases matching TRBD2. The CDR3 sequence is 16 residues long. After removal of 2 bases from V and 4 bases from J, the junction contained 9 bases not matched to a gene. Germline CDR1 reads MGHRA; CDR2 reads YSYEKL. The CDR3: CASSQRSASGRYEQYF. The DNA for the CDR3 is TGCGCCAGCAGCCAACGAAGTGCCAGCGGGAGGTACGAGCAGTACTTC.

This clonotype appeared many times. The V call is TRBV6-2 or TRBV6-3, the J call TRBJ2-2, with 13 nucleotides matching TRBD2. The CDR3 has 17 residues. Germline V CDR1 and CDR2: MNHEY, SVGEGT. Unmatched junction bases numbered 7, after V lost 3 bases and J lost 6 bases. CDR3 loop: CASSYGTSGIVAGELFF. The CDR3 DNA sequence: TGTGCCAGCAGTTATGGGACTAGCGGGATTGTGGCCGGGGAGCTGTTTTTT.

For the CDR3, the DNA is TGTGCCAGCACCCTCGACATTCAAGAGACCCAGTACTTC. Its protein is CASTLDIQETQYF. The V call is TRBV7-9, the J call TRBJ2-5; D ambiguous. The CDR3 contains 13 residues. The germline V gene encodes CDR1 SEHNR and CDR2 FQNEAQ (reference sequence). V lost 7 bases and J lost 2, with 11 bases in between.

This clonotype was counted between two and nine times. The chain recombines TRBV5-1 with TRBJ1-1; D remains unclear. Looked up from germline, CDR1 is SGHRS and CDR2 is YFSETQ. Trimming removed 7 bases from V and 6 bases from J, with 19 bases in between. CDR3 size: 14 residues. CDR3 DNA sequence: TGCGCCAGCTCTCCTCAAGGCCTACACTCTGAAGCTTTCTTT. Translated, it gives CASSPQGLHSEAFF.

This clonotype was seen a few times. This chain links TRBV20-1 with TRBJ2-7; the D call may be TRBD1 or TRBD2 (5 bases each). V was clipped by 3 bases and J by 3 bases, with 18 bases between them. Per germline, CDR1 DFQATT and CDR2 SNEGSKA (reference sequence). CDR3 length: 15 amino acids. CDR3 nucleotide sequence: TGCAGTGCTAGCACGCCCGGGACCACCAACTACGAGCAGTACTTC. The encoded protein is CSASTPGTTNYEQYF.

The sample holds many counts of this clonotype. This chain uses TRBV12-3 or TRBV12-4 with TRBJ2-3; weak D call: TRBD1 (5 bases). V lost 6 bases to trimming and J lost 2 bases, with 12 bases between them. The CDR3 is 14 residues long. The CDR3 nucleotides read TGTGCCAGCAGCAATGGACAATACACAGATACGCAGTATTTT. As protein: CASSNGQYTDTQYF.

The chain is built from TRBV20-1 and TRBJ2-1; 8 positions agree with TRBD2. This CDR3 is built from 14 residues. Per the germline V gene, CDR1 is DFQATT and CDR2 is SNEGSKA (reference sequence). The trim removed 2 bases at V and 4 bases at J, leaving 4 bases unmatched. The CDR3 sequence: CSARILADYNEQFF. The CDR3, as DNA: TGCAGTGCTAGAATACTAGCGGATTACAATGAGCAGTTCTTC.

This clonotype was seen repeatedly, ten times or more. CDR3 sequence: CSARGLTYGYTF. DNA for the CDR3: TGCAGTGCTAGAGGACTTACCTATGGCTACACCTTC. This chain joins TRBV20-1 and TRBJ1-2; unclear D gene. Trimming cost V 1 base and J 4 bases, with 7 bases left between them. The germline V gene encodes CDR1 DFQATT and CDR2 SNEGSKA (reference sequence). CDR3 length: 12 residues.

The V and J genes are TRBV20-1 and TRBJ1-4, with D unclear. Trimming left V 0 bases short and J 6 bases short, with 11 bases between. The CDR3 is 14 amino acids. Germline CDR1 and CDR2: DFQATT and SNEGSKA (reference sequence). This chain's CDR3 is CSARDPGEHEKLFF. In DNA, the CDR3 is TGCAGTGCTAGAGATCCCGGGGAACATGAAAAACTGTTTTTT.

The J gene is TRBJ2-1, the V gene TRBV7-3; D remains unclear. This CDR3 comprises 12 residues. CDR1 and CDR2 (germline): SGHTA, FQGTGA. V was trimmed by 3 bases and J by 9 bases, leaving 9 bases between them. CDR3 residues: CASSFPFSEQFF. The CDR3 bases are TGTGCCAGCAGCTTTCCATTCAGTGAGCAGTTCTTC.

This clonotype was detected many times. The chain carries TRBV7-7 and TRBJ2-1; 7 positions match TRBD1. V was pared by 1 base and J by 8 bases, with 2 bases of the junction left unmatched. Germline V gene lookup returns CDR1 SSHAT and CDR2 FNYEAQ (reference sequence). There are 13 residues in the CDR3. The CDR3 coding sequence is TGTGCCAGCAGCTTAGACAGGGGCGATGAGCAGTTCTTC. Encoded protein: CASSLDRGDEQFF.